This TCR beta chain is from a study of cytomegalovirus exposure and HLA in healthy donors. Study-wide background: In a previous analysis, 100 million to 140 million unique TCR beta sequences were found from approximately 180 million T cells. Unique TCRs numbering approximately 81 million, obtained from HLA-typed donors, made up an early data release.

PCR employed 60 Vbeta and 13 Jbeta primers. The data were produced by immunoSEQ multiplex PCR, yet TCRdb's version contains in-frame clones alone and is incomplete. The sample contains about 81,000 clones, 85% to 90% of which appear only once. V dropped 3 bases and J dropped 4 bases, with 10 bases sitting between them. This CDR3 has 15 amino acids. From germline, CDR1 is MNHEY and CDR2 SMNVEV (reference sequence). Unrecorded immune exposures were likely, despite nominal health at sampling. As concerns this clone: What it binds is unknown.

Study observations and caveats: What was likely a sequencing artifact was a cluster of highly shared sequence variants.

Source material: PBMCs. The chain has TRBV27 and TRBJ2-6; D possibly corresponds to TRBD1 (5 bases). This clonotype originated in a man younger than 35 in good health and CMV-seronegative. CDR3 nucleotide sequence: TGTGCCAGCAGTTTCCCTGGGGCAGGGGCCAACGTCCTGACTTTC. Protein: CASSFPGAGANVLTF.